This TCR beta chain stems from a study of cytomegalovirus exposure and HLA in healthy donors (dated 2017 in TCRdb). Looking at the study overall: An earlier analysis of approximately 600 of the donors reported 276 Gb of sequence data and roughly 110 million unique TCR beta sequences from 150 million to 200 million T cells. A later analysis re-examined previously published TCR beta repertoires from several hundred donors and added high-resolution HLA genotyping to investigate patterns of TCR occurrence. The study used immunosequencing to profile the T cell repertoires of 600 to 850 subjects and linked those repertoires to cytomegalovirus serostatus. The study aimed to test whether signatures of past pathogen exposure could be identified by cataloging public T cell receptors. The number of donors typed differed by locus, with roughly 620-630 for A, B, C, DRB1 and DQB1, 522 for DQA1, 600 to 610 for DPA1, and around 430 for DPB1. A later genetic analysis used genome-wide SNP genotypes for about 65% of the roughly 700 donors, treating that subset as a discovery cohort. Among the roughly 430 genotyped donors, 75% to 90% belonged to the genetic ancestry cluster associated with self-reported Caucasian donors. In an earlier analysis of 550 to 700 of the donors, high-throughput TCR beta sequencing was used to judge whether each TCR beta V gene segment behaved as functional or pseudogenic. Donor age, sex, ethnicity and CMV serostatus were compiled together with the repertoire data. An early release that covered 640 HLA-typed donors contained approximately 320 gigabases of sequencing data and around 80 million unique TCR sequences. Across about 380 genotyped donors of the cohort, an average of roughly 230,000 unique TCR beta nucleotide sequences per donor were sequenced, and approximately 19% of those sequences were non-productive. HLA typing included class I and class II loci at four-digit resolution. In addition to the first cohort of approximately 670 subjects, a separate validation cohort of around 110 different subjects was used. The later analysis used no new phenotypic data to find candidate immune exposures, relying instead on TCR beta sequences and their occurrence across donors. Every discovery cohort repertoire had been produced on one sequencing platform. Roughly five DR-DQ haplotypes were handled as single units for association and clustering because linkage in the cohort was strong. The study combined high-throughput TCR immunosequencing, statistical association of individual TCRs with disease status, and machine learning to predict cytomegalovirus infection status. What the study reported, not specific to this receptor: Three of the identified cytomegalovirus-associated TCR beta chains were confirmed in vitro to be specific for cytomegalovirus antigens. In an earlier analysis of approximately 590 of the donors, most TCR beta V segments appeared in productive rearrangements about 87% or about 30% of the time, broadly matching IMGT annotations. The earlier analysis of 587 of the donors excluded fewer than 20 rarely observed V segments, including chromosome 9 orphons, because counts were too low. Because some donors lacked HLA typing at each locus, the association tests relied only on the typed subset. A group of highly shared sequence variants was considered likely to be a technical artifact of the sequencing pipeline. A later analysis found that most CMV-associated TCR beta chains appeared HLA-restricted, with HLA associations seemingly driven largely by CMV exposure. Linkage disequilibrium might explain the correlated functional status among segregating V segments, but an unknown experimental factor could not be ruled out. The classifier was reported to diagnose cytomegalovirus status with high specificity and sensitivity in both the original and validation cohorts. Sequencing depth was assumed to be roughly uniform across donors in the presence/absence analyses, though that assumption may not hold. A further reported finding was that TCR beta sequences accurately predicted the HLA-A and HLA-B alleles for most subjects in the first cohort. A later analysis associated roughly 17,000 TCR beta sequences with specific HLA alleles at a false discovery rate of 0.05. CMV serostatus was the only immune exposure information available for the cohort. V-gene and J-gene trimming of TCR beta chains was associated with a missense DCLRE1C variant in a later genetic analysis, and the association was replicated in an independent cohort. In a later analysis, TCR association rates were found to vary across HLA loci, with the most associated TCRs seen for DRB1 alleles and the fewest for HLA-C alleles. When HLA alleles, especially DR and DQ, strongly co-occurred, TCR associations were difficult to assign to individual alleles. Some IMGT-functional V segments, including TRBV6-2 and TRBV6-3, could not be told apart with the 87-base-pair reads, so those segments were excluded. A later genetic analysis reported fewer N-insertions in productive TCRs among donors in an Asian-associated ancestry cluster than the roughly 700-donor mean. The study listed approximately 150 TCR beta chains as associated with cytomegalovirus. This cohort had only TCR beta chains sequenced, and the lack of alpha or paired-chain data limited which features could be detected. In a later analysis, HLA-associated TCR beta chains were found to be more clonally expanded and to have lower generation probabilities than equally common non-associated chains. While some public TCRs were present in many individuals, most TCR sequences turned up only very rarely across donors. In a later analysis, several top co-occurrence clusters were reported to appear linked to parvovirus B19, influenza, CMV and Epstein-Barr virus. According to the authors, the approach could potentially be generalized to other disease states and immunological phenotypes.

Comment on this clone: The antigen it binds to is not known. Base qualities are not at hand, and no much larger clone is one base apart.

Libraries were built with the immunoSEQ multiplex PCR assay. For the multiplex PCR, a mixture combining 60 forward primers for TCR Vbeta segments and 13 reverse primers for TCR Jbeta segments was used. Amplification of the CDR3 region of rearranged TCR beta genes was performed with a multiplex PCR assay on genomic DNA. The amplified TCR beta libraries were sequenced on the Illumina HiSeq System as 87-base-pair reads. On the study's bioinformatics: In a later analysis, tens of millions of unique TCR beta chains were counted across the 666 repertoires, and around 11 million of these chains were shared by at least two donors. Raw reads were error-corrected and collapsed into unique sequences with a nearest-neighbor algorithm that merged closely related sequences to remove PCR and sequencing errors. V, D and J gene segments were assigned by aligning CDR3 sequences to IMGT reference sequences. Each retained sequence needed at least a six-nucleotide match to both a V gene segment and a J gene segment. A rearrangement was called productive if the CDR3 had no stop codons and remained in frame with V and J, and every other rearrangement was called non-productive. CDR3 was defined by IMGT convention, running from the second conserved V-encoded cysteine to the conserved J-encoded phenylalanine. Sequences without an unambiguous match to a single V gene segment were excluded from the earlier analysis of approximately 600 of the donors. In an earlier analysis of about 590 of the donors, a V segment was called functional when productive rearrangements were above 56.7%, and segregating when the standard deviation between donors exceeded 5%. To diagnose cytomegalovirus status from the catalog of TCR beta chain sequences, a statistical classification framework was built. In a later analysis, V and J genes were assigned by comparing TCR nucleotide sequences against IMGT/GENE-DB human TR gene sequences. In a later analysis, CDR3 sequences and most-parsimonious VDJ recombination scenarios were assigned using the TCRdist pipeline. A later analysis defined each TCR beta chain by its CDR3 amino acid sequence plus V-gene family, and excluded reads lacking a unique V-gene family. To address suspected cross-contamination and a sequencing artifact, a later analysis removed roughly 640 highly shared, low-generation-probability nucleotide sequences. In a later analysis, a clonal expansion index was calculated for each public chain from normalized within-repertoire ranks of inferred template counts. Generation probabilities in a later analysis came from a VDJ recombination model fitted to out-of-frame rearrangements, and those results were checked against IGoR. In a later analysis, hypergeometric tests were used to score TCR-TCR, TCR-HLA and TCR-CMV co-occurrence, with a repertoire-size bias correction applied to TCR pairs. A later analysis estimated false discovery rates by permuting HLA or CMV assignments 20 times. In a later analysis, co-occurring TCRs were grouped using DBSCAN, with TCRdist sequence similarity added in when clustering inside HLA-allele-positive subsets. Co-occurrence clustering excluded repertoires with fewer than 30,000 or more than 120,000 public chains, plus five with anomalous nucleotide sharing. TCRdb's version of the immuneACCESS table is confined to in-frame rearrangements and falls short of the full clone set. An unresolved V gene accounts for under half of the shortfall where checked; the remainder is of unknown origin. V and J calls and clone size are those listed in that table; D and trimming were worked out from the DNA. The sample table holds approximately 200,000 clones, of which around 80% were seen once. 15% to 19% of the sample is taken by the ten largest.

From its cysteine to its phenylalanine, the CDR3 spans 13 amino acids. Only the CDR3 part of the read is kept: 39 bases, read in frame from the first base. Here V drops 4 bases and J drops 11 bases, and the junction holds 8 bases not matched to any gene. CDR1 and CDR2, looked up from the germline V gene, are SGHDT and YYEEEE. The cohort consisted of 670 or so healthy bone marrow donors. Cohort members were all nominally healthy when sampled, although unrecorded immune exposures were likely present. The donor was CMV seronegative and was included in the group of several hundred seronegative cohort members. A peripheral blood sample was collected from each donor, and TCR beta sequencing was performed on peripheral blood mononuclear cells. Genomic DNA was extracted from the blood cell samples with the Qiagen DNeasy Blood Extraction Kit.

Sequencing used PBMCs. The chain is assembled from TRBV5-6 and TRBJ1-1; 10 nucleotides in the junction match TRBD1. This TCR was recovered from a man in his forties or fifties in good health and CMV-seronegative. In nucleotides, the sequence is TGTGCCAGCAGCCTTAGGACAGGGGGAGAGGCTTTCTTT. It specifies CASSLRTGGEAFF.